The sample holds one count of the clone carrying this TCR beta chain. Its specificity is unknown. The sample comes from a study of CD8+CD57+ T cells in acquired aplastic anemia. Overall study context: The mean DNA yield obtained from sorted CD4+ and CD8+ cells came to roughly 3 ug. Study-wide results and limits: Between patients and controls, some 31 CD8+ CDR3 sequences were found in common.

CDR3 and TCR beta VDJ profiling relied on a genomic DNA template. TCRdb fed the reads into MiXCR, producing one record per CDR3 protein. This sample yields about 190,000 distinct CDR3 sequences, of which around 66% are seen a single time; approximately 44% belongs to the top ten. Sample: sorted CD4+, CD8+, or CD8+CD57+ T cells (not recorded which) from PBMCs. The sequence was collected from a human donor with severe aplastic anemia or a healthy control (not recorded which).

The CDR3 DNA is TGTGCCAGCAAAAGGGACAGCCACACCGTAGCTTTCTTT. Its protein is CASKRDSHTVAFF. The J gene is TRBJ1-1, the V gene TRBV7-8; 7 bases are a match to TRBD1. With V trimmed by 7 bases and J by 10 bases, 12 bases remained unmatched. Germline V gene lookup returns CDR1 SGHVS and CDR2 FQNEAQ. The CDR3 loop spans 13 amino acids.